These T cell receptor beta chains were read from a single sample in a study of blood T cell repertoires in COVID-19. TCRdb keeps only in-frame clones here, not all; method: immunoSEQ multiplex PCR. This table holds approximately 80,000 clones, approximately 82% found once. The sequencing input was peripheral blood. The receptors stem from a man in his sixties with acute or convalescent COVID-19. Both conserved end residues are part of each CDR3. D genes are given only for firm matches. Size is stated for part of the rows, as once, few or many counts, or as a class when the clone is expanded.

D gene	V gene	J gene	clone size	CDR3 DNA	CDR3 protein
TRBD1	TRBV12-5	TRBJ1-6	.	TGTGCTAGTGGTTCCGGGACAGATAATTCACCCCTCCACTTT	CASGSGTDNSPLHF
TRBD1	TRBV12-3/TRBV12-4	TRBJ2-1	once	TGTGCCAGCAGTTCGACAGGGGACGGGGAGCAGTTCTTC	CASSSTGDGEQFF
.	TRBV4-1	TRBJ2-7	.	TGCGCCAGCAGCCAAGAACTGGATAGGGTCCGGGGCTCCTACGAGCAGTACTTC	CASSQELDRVRGSYEQYF
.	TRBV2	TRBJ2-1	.	TGTGCCAGCACCGAAGGGGCAGGAAAGCAGTTCTTC	CASTEGAGKQFF
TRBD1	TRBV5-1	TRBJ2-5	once	TGCGCCAGCAGCTTAGGACAGGGGGCGGAGACCCAGTACTTC	CASSLGQGAETQYF
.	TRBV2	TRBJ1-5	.	TGTGCCAGCAGTGTGAGTGGAGACCAGCCCCAGCATTTT	CASSVSGDQPQHF
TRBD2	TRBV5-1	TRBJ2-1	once	TGCGCCAGCAGCTTTGGCGGGGGGCGTTACAATGAGCAGTTCTTC	CASSFGGGRYNEQFF
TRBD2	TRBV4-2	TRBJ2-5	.	TGTGCCAGCAGCCGGTCGCGGGGGGGCGAAGAGACCCAGTACTTC	CASSRSRGGEETQYF
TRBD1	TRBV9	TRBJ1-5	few	TGTGCCAGCAGCTCAGGACAGGGGGTCGGTCAGCCCCAGCATTTT	CASSSGQGVGQPQHF
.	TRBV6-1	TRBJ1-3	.	TGTGCCAGCAGTGAAGCGACGGGTGGAAACACCATATATTTT	CASSEATGGNTIYF
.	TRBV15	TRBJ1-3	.	TGTGCCACCAGCAGAGGGGGACTAATAGGAAACACCATATATTTT	CATSRGGLIGNTIYF
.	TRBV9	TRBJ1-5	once	TGTGCCAGCAGTTCGGACAGTTTCGGTCAGCCCCAGCATTTT	CASSSDSFGQPQHF
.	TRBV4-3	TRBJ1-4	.	TGCGCCAGCAGCCAAGATAGGGGGAGCAGGGGATCAACTAATGAAAAACTGTTTTTT	CASSQDRGSRGSTNEKLFF
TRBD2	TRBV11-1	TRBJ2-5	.	TGTGCCAGCAGCGGGACTAGCGGGGGATGGGGGGAGACCCAGTACTTC	CASSGTSGGWGETQYF
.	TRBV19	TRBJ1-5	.	TGTGCCAGTAGTATAAGCGGGGATAGGGGAAGTCAGCCCCAGCATTTT	CASSISGDRGSQPQHF
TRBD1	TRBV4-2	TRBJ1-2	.	TGTGCCAGCAGCCCGGGACAGGGGGAGAGCTACACCTTC	CASSPGQGESYTF
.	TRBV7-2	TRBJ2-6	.	TGTGCCAGCAGCTTAGTCCTTTTCGGGGCTGGGGCCAACGTCCTGACTTTC	CASSLVLFGAGANVLTF
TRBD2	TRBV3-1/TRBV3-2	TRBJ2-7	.	TGTGCCAGCGCCGGGACTAGCGGGGTCGAGCAGTACTTC	CASAGTSGVEQYF
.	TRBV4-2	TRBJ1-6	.	TGTGCCAGCAGCCAAGAGGGGGGGCAGGCGTTCAATTCACCCCTCCACTTT	CASSQEGGQAFNSPLHF
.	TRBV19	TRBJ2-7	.	TGTGCCAGTAGTAGGGACACTAACTACGAGCAGTACTTC	CASSRDTNYEQYF
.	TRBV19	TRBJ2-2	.	TGTGCCAGTATCTCCAGGGTTGACTTCACCGGGGAGCTGTTTTTT	CASISRVDFTGELFF
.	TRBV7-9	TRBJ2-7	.	TGTGCCAGCAGCTTCCCCCGGGACACCCTCCTGGGCGAGCAGTACTTC	CASSFPRDTLLGEQYF
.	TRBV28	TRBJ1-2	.	TGTGCCAGCAGTTTGACAGGCAACTATGGCTACACCTTC	CASSLTGNYGYTF
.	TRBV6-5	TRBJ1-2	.	TGTGCCAGCAGTTACTCCGGCGGTTCCTATGGCTACACCTTC	CASSYSGGSYGYTF
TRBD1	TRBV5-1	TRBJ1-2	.	TGCGCCAGCAGCTTGGCCCCTGGACAGGGGTATGGCTACACCTTC	CASSLAPGQGYGYTF
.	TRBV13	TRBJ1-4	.	TGTGCCAGCAGCTCGAGGACTCCCGGAAAACTGTTTTTT	CASSSRTPGKLFF
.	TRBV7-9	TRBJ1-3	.	TGTGCCAGCAGCTCCTCGGGGGACACCATATATTTT	CASSSSGDTIYF
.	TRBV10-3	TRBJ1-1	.	TGTGCCATCAGTGAGTCGGGAGGCCCCCATGAAGCTTTCTTT	CAISESGGPHEAFF
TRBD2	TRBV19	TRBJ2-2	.	TGTGCCAGTAGTAATCGGGCTAGCGGGCCCGGGGAGCTGTTTTTT	CASSNRASGPGELFF
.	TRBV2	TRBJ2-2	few	TGTGCCAGCAGTAACGGGGTCGGGGAGCTGTTTTTT	CASSNGVGELFF
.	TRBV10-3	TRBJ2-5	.	TGTGCCATCAGTGAGTCGCAGGGTGGGGAGACCCAGTACTTC	CAISESQGGETQYF
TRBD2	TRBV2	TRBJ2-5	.	TGTGCCAGCAGACTAGCGGGAGTGGAGACCCAGTACTTC	CASRLAGVETQYF
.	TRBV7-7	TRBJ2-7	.	TGTGCTAGCAGCTTATACGGGAGTAACGAGCAGTACTTC	CASSLYGSNEQYF
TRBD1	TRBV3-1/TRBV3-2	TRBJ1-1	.	TGTGCCAGCAGCCCCTCTACCGGGACAGGAGAATTGAAAGCTTTCTTT	CASSPSTGTGELKAFF
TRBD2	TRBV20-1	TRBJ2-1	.	TGCAGTGCTAGTAAGGGACTAGCGGGCTACAATGAGCAGTTCTTC	CSASKGLAGYNEQFF
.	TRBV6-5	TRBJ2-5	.	TGTGCCAGCAGTTACTCGGACGGGAGTTATGAGACCCAGTACTTC	CASSYSDGSYETQYF
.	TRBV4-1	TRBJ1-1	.	TGCGCCAGCAGCCAACCCCGGGACACCCGGACTGAAGCTTTCTTT	CASSQPRDTRTEAFF
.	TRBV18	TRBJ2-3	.	TGTGCCAGCTCACCCCAACAAATTTCGGATACGCAGTATTTT	CASSPQQISDTQYF
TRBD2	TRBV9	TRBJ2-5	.	TGTGCCAGCAGCGTATTGTCCGGGGGGGCCTGGGAGACCCAGTACTTC	CASSVLSGGAWETQYF
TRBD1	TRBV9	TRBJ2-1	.	TGTGCCAGCAGCGCGAACAGGGACAGCTCCTACAATGAGCAGTTCTTC	CASSANRDSSYNEQFF
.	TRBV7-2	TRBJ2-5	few	TGTGCCAGCAGTCTAGGGGGATATGCCCAAGAGACCCAGTACTTC	CASSLGGYAQETQYF
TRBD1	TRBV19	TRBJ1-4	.	TGTGCCAGTAGTACGAGGACAGGGGCTGCAACTAATGAAAAACTGTTTTTT	CASSTRTGAATNEKLFF
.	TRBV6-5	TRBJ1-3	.	TGTGCCAGCAGTCCACCAGCGGGCTCTGGAAACACCATATATTTT	CASSPPAGSGNTIYF
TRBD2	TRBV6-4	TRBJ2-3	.	TGTGCCAGCAGTGATCACCCATCGGCGGGAGGCACAGATACGCAGTATTTT	CASSDHPSAGGTDTQYF
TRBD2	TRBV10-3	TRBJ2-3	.	TGTGCCATCAGTGAGTCTAGCGGGAGTGCAGATACGCAGTATTTT	CAISESSGSADTQYF
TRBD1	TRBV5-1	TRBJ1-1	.	TGCGCCAGCAGCTCGGGGACAGGGACGGGGAACACTGAAGCTTTCTTT	CASSSGTGTGNTEAFF
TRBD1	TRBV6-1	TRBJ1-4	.	TGTGCCAGCAGTGAAACCGACAGGGCTCAACTGTTTTTT	CASSETDRAQLFF
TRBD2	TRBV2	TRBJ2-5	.	TGTGCCAGCAGGAGAATTAGCGGGGGGGCCCCAGAGACCCAGTACTTC	CASRRISGGAPETQYF
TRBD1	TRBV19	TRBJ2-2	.	TGTGCCAGTAGTCCCTTGGGACAGGGTCGAACCGGGGAGCTGTTTTTT	CASSPLGQGRTGELFF
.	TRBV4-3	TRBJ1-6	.	TGCGCCAGCAGCCAAGATAACAGGGCCTCCTATAATTCACCCCTCCACTTT	CASSQDNRASYNSPLHF
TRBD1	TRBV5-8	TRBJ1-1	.	TGTGCCAGCAGCTGGGACAGGGGGGAAGCTTTCTTT	CASSWDRGEAFF
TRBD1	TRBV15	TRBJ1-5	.	TGTGCCACCAGCAGAGATAGAGAGACAGGGAGCCCCCAGCATTTT	CATSRDRETGSPQHF
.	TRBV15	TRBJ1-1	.	TGTGCCACCAGCAGAGGGGGCTTCAACACTGAAGCTTTCTTT	CATSRGGFNTEAFF
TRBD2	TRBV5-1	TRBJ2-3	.	TGCGCCAGCAGCTCCATGACTAGCGCGGATACGCAGTATTTT	CASSSMTSADTQYF
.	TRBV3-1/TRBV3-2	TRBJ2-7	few	TGTGCCAGCAGCCAAGATCCCGGCGAGCAGTACTTC	CASSQDPGEQYF